A single sample gave rise to the 26 T cell receptor beta chains below, sequenced in a study of T cells after yellow fever vaccination. TCRdb redid the calling of the 5' RACE reads with MiXCR, one entry per CDR3 protein. The sample has more than 95,000 distinct CDR3 sequences; under 9% are singletons. The sequences come from CD8+ T cells sorted from PBMCs, collected on the day of the yellow fever booster vaccination. Receptors were obtained from a man aged 18 to 35 who received the YFV17D yellow fever vaccine.

This clonotype was picked up a small number of times. This chain links TRBV11-2 with TRBJ2-1, with no clear D. The germline V and J ends were trimmed by 2 bases and 5 bases, with 7 bases remaining between them. This CDR3 comprises 13 residues. The V gene's germline CDR1 is SGHAT and CDR2 FQNNGV. The CDR3 nucleotides read TGTGCCAGCAGCTTACTTTTTAACAATGAGCAGTTCTTC. Protein: CASSLLFNNEQFF.

The chain recombines TRBV4-1 with TRBJ1-2; D is undetermined. The CDR3 length is 16 residues. Trimming shortened V by 0 bases and J by 0 bases, and 11 bases separated the two germline ends. Germline V lookup: CDR1 MGHRA, CDR2 YSYEKL. The CDR3, as DNA: TGCGCCAGCAGCCAAGATCTACCGGGAGCTAACTATGGCTACACCTTC. Encoded protein: CASSQDLPGANYGYTF.

The rearrangement uses TRBV7-2 and TRBJ2-1, with 7 bases identical to TRBD1. Germline CDR1 is SGHTA and CDR2 is FQGNSA. The ends lost 5 bases at V and 2 bases at J; junction bases unmatched: 9. This CDR3 is built from 16 residues. CDR3 in amino acids: CASSHTRQGPYNEQFF. In DNA form, the CDR3 reads TGTGCCAGCAGCCATACCCGACAGGGCCCCTACAATGAGCAGTTCTTC.

This clonotype was detected many times. J is TRBJ2-7 and V is TRBV4-1; D perhaps matches TRBD1 (6 bases). The CDR3 totals 12 residues. V was pared by 4 bases and J by 4 bases, with 8 bases between. Germline assignment: CDR1 MGHRA and CDR2 YSYEKL. The CDR3 loop reads CASSLQGYEQYF. The CDR3 DNA reads TGCGCCAGCAGCCTTCAGGGGTACGAGCAGTACTTC.

This clonotype was picked up many times. The chain joins TRBV7-9 to TRBJ2-3, with 7 bases lining up with TRBD1. CDR1 is SEHNR, CDR2 FQNEAQ, per germline (reference sequence). The CDR3 length is 15 residues. V trimming: 5 bases; J trimming: 0 bases; junction bases outside the gene matches: 5. The CDR3, as DNA: TGTGCCAGCAGCGCCGAGGACAGGAGCACAGATACGCAGTATTTT. Amino acid sequence: CASSAEDRSTDTQYF.

The sample holds a few counts of this clonotype. The chain employs TRBV11-3 and TRBJ2-1; TRBD2 agrees at 8 bases. The germline CDR1 and CDR2 sequences are SGHNT and YENEEA. With 4 bases clipped from V and 6 bases from J, the junction kept 5 bases outside the gene matches. This CDR3 is built from 14 residues. The CDR3 nucleotides read TGTGCCAGCAGCTCCCCCGGGACTAGCAATGAGCAGTTCTTC. It translates to CASSSPGTSNEQFF.

This clonotype was seen a few times. The chain employs TRBV27 and TRBJ2-7, with 8 nucleotides matching TRBD1. Germline V lookup: CDR1 MNHEY, CDR2 SMNVEV (reference sequence). This CDR3 is 12 amino acids long. V was clipped by 6 bases and J by 6 bases; unmatched bases: 4. The CDR3 here is CASRGTGGEQYF. The DNA for the CDR3 is TGTGCCAGCAGGGGGACAGGCGGCGAGCAGTACTTC.

This clonotype appeared a few times. The chain combines TRBV7-2 with TRBJ1-4, with 7 bases aligning to TRBD1. The V gene end was trimmed by 3 bases and the J gene end by 10 bases; junction bases not matched to a gene: 14. The CDR3 has 16 amino acids. Per the germline V gene, CDR1 is SGHTA and CDR2 is FQGNSA. The CDR3 protein is CASSFPMDRWDGKLFF. The CDR3, as DNA: TGTGCCAGCAGCTTCCCAATGGACAGGTGGGATGGAAAACTGTTTTTT.

This clonotype was seen a handful of times. This sequence joins TRBV2 and TRBJ2-2; D possibly matches TRBD1 or TRBD2 (5 bases each). The CDR3 is 14 residues long. Trimming took 3 bases from V and 3 from J, leaving 8 bases between them. Germline V gene sequence: CDR1 SNHLY, CDR2 FYNNEI. The CDR3 coding sequence is TGTGCCAGCAGTGAGGGACGGTACACCGGGGAGCTGTTTTTT. Its protein is CASSEGRYTGELFF.

This chain links TRBV29-1 with TRBJ2-5, with D possibly being TRBD1 (5 bases). The length of the CDR3 is 13 residues. V was trimmed by 1 base and J by 3 bases, leaving 9 bases between them. Germline loops: CDR1 SQVTM, CDR2 ANQGSEA. The CDR3 bases are TGCAGCGTTGAAGTAGGGGTGGAAGAGACCCAGTACTTC. This translates into CSVEVGVEETQYF. The entire variable domain, with the rest obtained from reference TRBV29-1 and TRBJ2-5, is as follows: SAVISQKPSRDICQRGTSLTIQCQVDSQVTMMFWYRQQPGQSLTLIATANQGSEATYESGFVIDKFPISRPNLTFSTLTVSNMSPEDSSIYLCSVEVGVEETQYFGPGTRLLVL.

V is TRBV6-5 and J is TRBJ1-5; perhaps TRBD1 as D (5 bases). Germline CDR1 and CDR2: MNHEY and SVGAGI. The CDR3 loop spans 14 amino acids. V lost 5 bases and J 2 bases, leaving 10 bases between the germline ends. The CDR3 region has the DNA TGTGCCAGCAGTCACATGGGGGGCAATCAGCCCCAGCATTTT. It translates to CASSHMGGNQPQHF.

The chain couples TRBV20-1 to TRBJ2-7; 10 bases map to TRBD2. The CDR3 sequence is 13 residues long. V dropped 6 bases and J dropped 7; count of bases not matched to a gene: 9. The V gene's germline CDR1 is DFQATT and CDR2 SNEGSKA (reference sequence). CDR3 region: CSAKLAGTSEQYF. Here the CDR3 DNA reads TGCAGTGCCAAACTAGCGGGGACGTCGGAGCAGTACTTC.

The chain is built from TRBV11-2 and TRBJ2-1, with TRBD2 matching over 8 bases. The CDR3 has 15 amino acids. The ends lost 5 bases at V and 2 bases at J; junction bases unmatched: 5. Germline V gene lookup returns CDR1 SGHAT and CDR2 FQNNGV. The chain's CDR3 is CASSRQAGAYNEQFF. CDR3 DNA: TGTGCCAGCAGCCGTCAAGCGGGAGCCTACAATGAGCAGTTCTTC.

A note on this clonotype: One base away lies a much larger clone, so this may be a sequencing read error. The chain uses TRBV4-1 and TRBJ2-3, with D possibly being TRBD2 (6 bases). V was clipped by 5 bases and J by 2 bases, with 20 bases between them. The germline V gene has CDR1 MGHRA and CDR2 YSYEKL. The CDR3 contains 17 residues. CDR3 residues: CASSIGRWGAPTDTQYF. For the CDR3, the DNA is TGCGCCAGCAGCATAGGGAGGTGGGGCGCCCCCACAGATACGCAGTATTTT.

V usage is TRBV12-3 or TRBV12-4 and J usage is TRBJ2-7; either TRBD1 or TRBD2 may fit D (5 bases each). The CDR3 length is 13 residues. Trimming removed 3 bases from V and 1 base from J, with 7 bases in between. CDR3 amino acids: CASSFGGSYEQYF. In DNA, the CDR3 is TGTGCCAGCAGTTTTGGGGGATCCTACGAGCAGTACTTC.

CDR3 protein: CASSPRGAVGELFF. CDR3 DNA sequence: TGTGCCAGCAGTCCCCGGGGGGCCGTCGGGGAGCTGTTTTTT. This chain uses TRBV6-5 with TRBJ2-2; TRBD2 is a possible D gene (7 bases). This CDR3 has 14 residues. V gave up 5 bases and J gave up 7 bases, with 14 bases separating them. Germline assignment: CDR1 MNHEY and CDR2 SVGAGI.

CDR3 residues: CASSVDQVPYGYTF. The CDR3 DNA reads as TGTGCCAGCAGCGTAGATCAGGTCCCTTATGGCTACACCTTC. The V and J genes are TRBV9 and TRBJ1-2; no definite D call. The V end lost 0 bases, the J end lost 5 bases, and 11 bases lay between the germline ends. This CDR3 comprises 14 residues. Germline CDR1 SGDLS, CDR2 YYNGEE.

This clonotype appeared many times. The V and J genes are TRBV4-1 and TRBJ1-1; D is ambiguous. Germline V gene data show CDR1 as MGHRA and CDR2 as YSYEKL. The V end lost 0 bases, the J end lost 11 bases, and 19 bases lay between the germline ends. The CDR3 is 15 residues long. The chain's CDR3 is CASSQDEIFNGQAFF. CDR3 DNA sequence: TGCGCCAGCAGCCAAGACGAAATTTTTAACGGTCAGGCTTTCTTT.

The chain employs TRBV28 and TRBJ2-1, with a possible D match to TRBD2 (6 bases). The CDR3 is made up of 17 amino acids. Germline V gene sequence: CDR1 MDHEN, CDR2 SYDVKM. Trimming left V 6 bases short and J 8 bases short, with 26 bases between. This CDR3 is CASRPRSVTGDWDEQFF. The CDR3 nucleotides read TGTGCCAGCAGGCCCCGATCGGTGACCGGGGACTGGGATGAGCAGTTCTTC.

This clonotype was observed a few times. The chain employs TRBV5-1 and TRBJ1-4; unclear D gene. CDR3 length equals 14 residues. Trimming removed 0 bases at V and 3 bases at J, with 6 bases between. In germline, CDR1 is SGHRS, CDR2 YFSETQ. CDR3 sequence: CASSLAGSNEKLFF. The CDR3 region has the DNA TGCGCCAGCAGCTTGGCGGGGTCTAATGAAAAACTGTTTTTT.

V usage is TRBV5-1 and J usage is TRBJ2-3, with D possibly TRBD2 on 5 matching bases. The CDR3 has 16 amino acids. The germline V gene has CDR1 SGHRS and CDR2 YFSETQ. V lost 0 bases, J lost 0 bases, and 11 bases lay in between. The CDR3, as DNA: TGCGCCAGCAGCTTGGCTAGCAGTTGGAGCACAGATACGCAGTATTTT. Protein sequence: CASSLASSWSTDTQYF. The whole variable domain, filled in from reference TRBV5-1 and TRBJ2-3, reads KAGVTQTPRYLIKTRGQQVTLSCSPISGHRSVSWYQQTPGQGLQFLFEYFSETQRNKGNFPGRFSGRQFSNSRSEMNVSTLELGDSALYLCASSLASSWSTDTQYFGPGTRLTVL.

This clonotype came up a few times. The rearrangement joins TRBV20-1 to TRBJ2-1; 13 bases align to TRBD2. After removal of 6 bases from V and 6 bases from J, the junction contained 5 bases not matched to a gene. The CDR3 extends over 14 amino acids. The germline V gene encodes CDR1 DFQATT and CDR2 SNEGSKA (reference sequence). CDR3 sequence: CSALTSGGPNEQFF. CDR3 sequence (DNA): TGCAGTGCGCTGACTAGCGGGGGGCCCAATGAGCAGTTCTTC.

V usage is TRBV20-1 and J usage is TRBJ1-2, with a weak D call TRBD1 (5 bases). V lost 5 bases and J lost 0, with 19 bases in between. CDR1 and CDR2 from the germline V gene are DFQATT and SNEGSKA (reference sequence). CDR3 length: 16 residues. Here the CDR3 DNA reads TGCAGTGCTTGGCTAGCGGGGCGCGGTTCTAACTATGGCTACACCTTC. This gives the protein CSAWLAGRGSNYGYTF.

The CDR3 bases are TGCGCCAGCAGCCAACACCCCCGGGGGGGGACCACCGGGGAGCTGTTTTTT. Amino acid sequence: CASSQHPRGGTTGELFF. V gene TRBV4-1 combines with J gene TRBJ2-2, with 8 bases that match TRBD2. Germline CDR1 and CDR2: MGHRA and YSYEKL. With V trimmed by 2 bases and J by 4 bases, 9 bases remained unmatched. The CDR3 extends over 17 amino acids.

This clonotype has a handful of counts. The V call is TRBV7-9, the J call TRBJ2-3; a weak D match, TRBD1 (6 bases). The CDR3 contains 17 residues. Per the germline V gene, CDR1 is SEHNR and CDR2 is FQNEAQ (reference sequence). The V and J ends lost 5 bases and 3 bases respectively, with 21 bases between them. CDR3 sequence reads: CASSPAHDRLGTDTQYF. The CDR3 DNA follows: TGTGCCAGCAGCCCGGCCCACGACAGGCTAGGGACAGATACGCAGTATTTT.

V is TRBV7-2 and J is TRBJ2-3; 10 bases fit TRBD2. The J segment lost 6 bases and the V segment lost 4 bases, leaving 7 bases of the junction unmatched. The germline CDR1 and CDR2 sequences are SGHTA and FQGNSA. This CDR3 is 15 amino acids long. CDR3 residues: CASSYPSGGADTQYF. The CDR3 DNA is TGTGCCAGCAGCTATCCAAGCGGGGGGGCGGATACGCAGTATTTT.